This TCR beta chain was sequenced in a study of T cells in Graves' hyperthyroidism and ophthalmopathy (dated by TCRdb to between 2017 and 2020). At the level of the whole study: Peripheral blood samples were taken at initial diagnosis, before any treatment was given. TCR Vbeta CDR3 sequencing of around 130 peripheral blood samples (43 ophthalmopathy, 75 hyperthyroidism and roughly 17 progressor patients) is reported in the paper. In addition, the study compared T-cell repertoires in thyroid tissue and in blood from several Graves' hyperthyroidism patients. Following sampling, methimazole starting at 30 mg daily was given to hyperthyroidism patients, and high-dose intravenous methylprednisolone was given to ophthalmopathy patients. To identify distinguishing TCR V-J signatures, a discovery cohort of around 98 patients was used, comprising 40 to 45 with Graves' ophthalmopathy and 57 with stable Graves' hyperthyroidism. Prospective prediction of ophthalmopathy was tested in an independent validation cohort of 18 to 20 hyperthyroidism patients and some 17 patients who later progressed to ophthalmopathy. The 95 to 100 discovery patients were randomly split 7:3 into training and test sets.

Amplification of TCR beta CDR3 regions was carried out from RNA transcripts. For the first round of RT-PCR on the TCR CDR3, the HTBI primer set was used together with the Qiagen OneStep RT-PCR kit. Libraries were constructed in a second round of multiplex PCR, after which size selection and purification were carried out. Paired-end sequencing of the libraries was performed with 100 bp reads on an Illumina HiSeq2000. Processing in the source paper ran as follows. SOAPnuke was used to process the raw data, with reads discarded if the reads contained adapters or uncalled bases, had a mean Phred below 15, or lacked an exact constant-primer or identifier match. COPE v1.2.5 was used to merge high-quality paired reads, and clonotypes were defined as unique nucleotide sequences. Clonotypes were aligned to IMGT TRBV, TRBD and TRBJ reference segments using MiTCR v1.1. The analysis was restricted to V-J combinations with a frequency above 0.0001, which together covered 99% to 99.2% of the repertoires. A TCS score was defined as the ratio between F50 (clonal expansion) and ExV (chaos), using BLOSUM62-based TCRdist between CDR3 peptides within each V-J. Welch's t-statistics and random forest reduced some 510 V-J features to roughly 13, which were used in a naive Bayes classifier (R e1071). The public reads were reprocessed in TCRdb via fastp at Q25 and MiXCR, keeping in-frame beta chains. All rows with the same CDR3 protein become a single entry with the most common DNA and genes. These V and J calls rely on TCRdb rather than the paper's analysis. Within this sample are about 400,000 distinct CDR3 sequences, with roughly 15% of them counted one time only. The ten largest clones capture 5.3% of the sample.

Counted from cysteine to phenylalanine, this CDR3 has 16 amino acids. Here the CDR3 DNA is all that survives: 48 bases in frame from base 1. Trimming takes 1 base from V and 8 bases from J, and the germline ends sit 18 bases apart. In the germline V gene, CDR1 corresponds to MGHRA and CDR2 to YSYEKL. This clonotype was picked up a small number of times. This clone's antigen is unknown. Per-base qualities were not stored, and no clone one base away is much larger. The investigation overall reported the following: No statistical method was used to fix the sample size in advance, and group allocation was not hidden from the investigators. In validation, progression to ophthalmopathy was predicted by the model with 55% to 71% sensitivity and roughly 76% specificity, a median of approximately 6.5 months before onset. Ophthalmopathy was separated from stable hyperthyroidism by a 13 V-J signature model, with 87.88% sensitivity and about 81% specificity obtained in cross-validation and 80%/75% obtained in testing. Blood samples also contained most of the expanded thyroid clonotypes (frequency above 0.001), which suggests that blood repertoires may reflect thyroid immune responses.

A patient counted as having stable Graves' hyperthyroidism if no progression to ophthalmopathy occurred over 18 months of follow-up. Hyperthyroidism patients were newly diagnosed, had a disease duration of under 2 months, and were aged 18 to 65 years. The study excluded patients with uncontrolled infections, other autoimmune diseases, pregnancy or lactation. Diagnoses were established on the basis of clinical symptoms, serum thyroxine and TRAb, thyroid ultrasound, and orbital computed tomography. PBMCs were separated from 10 ml of fresh peripheral blood using Ficoll-Paque density gradient centrifugation. Total RNA was extracted using Trizol reagent, and RNA quality was assessed on an Agilent 2100 Bioanalyzer.

This receptor was obtained from a woman under 30 with Graves' hyperthyroidism. The rearranged segments are TRBV4-1 and TRBJ1-3; no D gene call is confident. Material for sequencing was blood. CDR3 protein: CASSQGSRLTVDTIYF. The nucleotide sequence is TGCGCCAGCAGCCAAGGCAGCAGGCTAACGGTGGACACCATATATTTT.